Following are 20 T cell receptor beta chains from one sample sequenced in a study of metastatic and nonmetastatic thyroid tumors. From the PCR reads, TCRdb re-called clones with MiXCR. The sample includes about 43,000 clones, less than 3.5% seen only once; the top ten take approximately 9.8%. All patients reached thyroid surgery having received no treatment beforehand. The sequencing input was blood. The receptors here all came from a female donor with papillary thyroid cancer or a benign thyroid nodule (not recorded which). Some clones in this sample may be carry-over from other donors' samples.

This clone was recorded many times. The V call is TRBV28, the J call TRBJ1-2, with D hard to call. The CDR3 contains 13 residues. The germline CDR1 and CDR2 sequences are MDHEN and SYDVKM. The V gene lost 6 bases and the J gene lost 5 bases, with 13 bases spanning the gap. CDR3 DNA: TGTGCCAGCAGCCCACCAGACTTGTATGGCTACACCTTC. Protein product: CASSPPDLYGYTF.

This clone was counted many times. The CDR3 nucleotides are TGTGCCAGCAGTTACTCGGGACAGGGTGGGCAGCCCCAGCATTTT. This gives the protein CASSYSGQGGQPQHF. The V call is TRBV6-2 or TRBV6-3, the J call TRBJ1-5, with 9 bases that match TRBD1. J lost 7 bases, V lost 0 bases, and 4 bases had no gene match. Germline lookup yields CDR1 MNHEY and CDR2 SVGEGT. The CDR3 contains 15 residues.

This clone was picked up many times. The CDR3 DNA sequence: TGTGCCAGCAGCCGCAGGGCTAGCGGGGGCGACTCATACTCCTACGAGCAGTACTTC. This codes for CASSRRASGGDSYSYEQYF. V and J are TRBV27 and TRBJ2-7, with 10 bases that match TRBD2. The germline V gene encodes CDR1 MNHEY and CDR2 SMNVEV (reference sequence). Trimming at V came to 6 bases and at J to 0 bases, leaving 17 bases not matched to a gene. The CDR3 runs to 19 residues.

A few counts support this clone. The chain combines TRBV11-2 with TRBJ2-3; TRBD2 is a possible D gene (5 bases). Trimming pared 10 bases from V and 0 bases from J, leaving 23 bases between. Looked up from germline, CDR1 is SGHAT and CDR2 is FQNNGV. The CDR3 runs to 17 residues. The DNA of the CDR3 is TGTGCCACCCGAGTCGGGTTCGGGATGTCCAGCACAGATACGCAGTATTTT. Protein sequence: CATRVGFGMSSTDTQYF.

This clone showed up many times. This chain links TRBV18 with TRBJ1-2; a weak D match, TRBD1 (6 bases). The CDR3 spans 15 residues. V was shortened by 3 bases and J by 2 bases, with 13 bases between the two germline ends. Germline V gene lookup returns CDR1 KGHSH and CDR2 LQKENI. This CDR3 is CASSPGQPRNYGYTF. CDR3 in DNA: TGTGCCAGCTCACCGGGACAACCAAGGAACTATGGCTACACCTTC.

The V and J genes are TRBV7-8 and TRBJ1-2; D gene ambiguous. This CDR3 region has 14 residues. Germline lookup yields CDR1 SGHVS and CDR2 FQNEAQ. V was pared by 5 bases and J by 6 bases, with 16 bases between. Here the CDR3 reads CASSIAAGYDGYTF. CDR3 DNA: TGTGCCAGCAGCATCGCCGCAGGCTACGATGGCTACACCTTC.

This clone was detected ten times or more. The chain combines TRBV11-3 with TRBJ2-7; 9 nucleotides agree with TRBD1. The CDR3 loop spans 13 amino acids. J gave up 4 bases and V 5 bases, and 3 bases lay outside the gene matches. The germline CDR1 and CDR2 sequences are SGHNT and YENEEA. In DNA form, the CDR3 reads TGTGCCAGCAGCGCCGGGACAGGGTACGAGCAGTACTTC. Encoded protein: CASSAGTGYEQYF.

The table lists this clone with many counts. This specimen includes other DNA sequences encoding the same CDR3. This chain uses TRBV28 with TRBJ1-5; possible D gene TRBD1, 6 bases. Germline V lookup: CDR1 MDHEN, CDR2 SYDVKM. Trimming removed 2 bases from V and 0 bases from J, with 20 bases in between. This CDR3 comprises 19 residues. The CDR3 loop reads CASSLPGFRGRGSNQPQHF. In DNA, the CDR3 is TGTGCCAGCAGTTTACCCGGTTTCCGGGGCAGGGGTAGCAATCAGCCCCAGCATTTT.

V is TRBV28 and J is TRBJ2-1; D may correspond to TRBD1 or TRBD2 (5 bases each). Germline V gene sequence: CDR1 MDHEN, CDR2 SYDVKM. Trimming took 5 bases from V and 4 from J, leaving 18 bases between them. The CDR3 has 16 residues. This CDR3 is CASSPTWDGFYNEQFF. CDR3 sequence (DNA): TGTGCCAGCAGTCCAACCTGGGACGGTTTTTACAATGAGCAGTTCTTC.

This clone was detected many times. This rearrangement joins TRBV19 to TRBJ2-1; D is ambiguous. This CDR3 is 13 amino acids long. V gave up 5 bases and J gave up 4 bases, with 9 bases separating them. Germline V gene data show CDR1 as LNHDA and CDR2 as SQIVND (reference sequence). Here the CDR3 reads CASSVARYNEQFF. CDR3 nucleotides: TGTGCCAGTAGTGTCGCGCGTTACAATGAGCAGTTCTTC.

This clone was picked up many times. The rearrangement links TRBV20-1 to TRBJ2-3; no clear D. The germline CDR1 and CDR2 sequences are DFQATT and SNEGSKA (reference sequence). This CDR3 contains 12 residues. Trimming took 2 bases from V and 1 from J, leaving 4 bases between them. CDR3 DNA sequence: TGCAGTGCTAGAAAGGGCACAGATACGCAGTATTTT. Residues: CSARKGTDTQYF.

This clone was seen repeatedly, ten times or more. This chain links TRBV6-1 with TRBJ2-5; 8 positions match TRBD2. Trimming removed 9 bases from V and 5 bases from J; junction bases left unmatched: 8. CDR1 is MNHNS, CDR2 SASEGT, per germline. There are 13 residues in the CDR3. CDR3 DNA: TGTGCCAGTCAAGCGGGAGCGCGGGAGACCCAGTACTTC. Its protein product is CASQAGARETQYF.

This clone was counted ten times or more. The genes are TRBV20-1 and TRBJ2-3, with D possibly called TRBD1 or TRBD2 (5 bases each). Germline CDR1 DFQATT, CDR2 SNEGSKA (reference sequence). The ends were cut back, 3 bases at V and 5 bases at J, with 12 bases in the middle. The CDR3 is made up of 13 amino acids. Here the CDR3 DNA reads TGCAGTGCTAGGGGACCGGAGGTAGATACGCAGTATTTT. Translation: CSARGPEVDTQYF.

This clone was seen ten or more times. V is TRBV14 and J is TRBJ2-5; tentatively, D is TRBD2 (6 bases). The CDR3 loop spans 15 amino acids. Germline CDR1 reads SGHDN; CDR2 reads FVKESK. V was cut by 4 bases and J by 1 base, with 13 bases left in between. The DNA for the CDR3 is TGTGCCAGCAGCCTACAGAGGGGAGGCCAAGAGACCCAGTACTTC. The encoded protein is CASSLQRGGQETQYF.

This clone was counted between two and nine times. The rearrangement links TRBV6-1 to TRBJ1-6, with D possibly being TRBD1 (5 bases). Between the trimmed V and J ends, which lost 7 bases and 5 bases, there was a span of 18 bases. CDR3 length equals 16 residues. Germline V gene data show CDR1 as MNHNS and CDR2 as SASEGT. As DNA, the CDR3 is TGTGCCAGCACCCCAAGTGGGGCAGCCGATAATTCACCCCTCCACTTT. Translated: CASTPSGAADNSPLHF.

This clone was detected many times. With a much larger clone just one base away, this may be a read error. Additional DNA sequences in this sample encode the identical CDR3. J is TRBJ2-3 and V is TRBV4-1; 8 nucleotides agree with TRBD2. Germline lookup yields CDR1 MGHRA and CDR2 YSYEKL. The CDR3 loop spans 14 amino acids. Losses at the gene ends were 5 bases for V and 2 bases for J; bases not matched to a gene: 3. CDR3 loop: CASSRTSNTDTQYF. Here the CDR3 DNA reads TGCGCCAGCAGCAGGACTAGCAACACAGATACGCAGTATTTT.

This clone turned up a few times. The chain uses TRBV28 and TRBJ2-6, with D perhaps TRBD1 (6 bases). Trimming removed 6 bases at V and 2 bases at J, with 11 bases between. This CDR3 region has 15 residues. Germline V gene sequence: CDR1 MDHEN, CDR2 SYDVKM. CDR3 DNA sequence: TGTGCCAGCAGCCGTACAGGGCCTGGGGCCAACGTCCTGACTTTC. This translates into CASSRTGPGANVLTF.

V usage is TRBV7-3 and J usage is TRBJ2-1, with 9 bases identical to TRBD1. V lost 5 bases and J lost 8; bases outside the gene matches: 4. The V gene's germline CDR1 is SGHTA and CDR2 FQGTGA. The CDR3 extends over 13 amino acids. CDR3 bases: TGTGCCAGCAGCCTTGACAGGGGGGATGAGCAGTTCTTC. Protein sequence: CASSLDRGDEQFF.

As for this clone: One end of the junction does not line up with germline, which may come from a read error. The chain recombines TRBV28 with TRBJ1-1; D gene ambiguous. The germline V gene encodes CDR1 MDHEN and CDR2 SYDVKM. CDR3 length equals 13 residues. CDR3 sequence reads: CPSRTMGNTEAFF. The CDR3 DNA follows: TGTCCCAGCAGGACTATGGGGAACACTGAAGCTTTCTTT.

In this sample, this clone turned up many times. CDR3 in DNA: TGTGCCAGCAGCTTAAGTCGGAAGCCCCAGCATTTT. Amino acids: CASSLSRKPQHF. This chain joins TRBV7-3 and TRBJ1-5; unclear D gene. Per the germline V gene, CDR1 is SGHTA and CDR2 is FQGTGA. This CDR3 region has 12 residues. Trimming pared 1 base from V and 8 bases from J, leaving 6 bases between. The full variable domain, in which reference TRBV7-3 and TRBJ1-5 provide the parts outside the CDR3, is GAGVSQTPSNKVTEKGKYVELRCDPISGHTALYWYRQSLGQGPEFLIYFQGTGAADDSGLPNDRFFAVRPEGSVSTLKIQRTERGDSAVYLCASSLSRKPQHFGDGTRLSIL.